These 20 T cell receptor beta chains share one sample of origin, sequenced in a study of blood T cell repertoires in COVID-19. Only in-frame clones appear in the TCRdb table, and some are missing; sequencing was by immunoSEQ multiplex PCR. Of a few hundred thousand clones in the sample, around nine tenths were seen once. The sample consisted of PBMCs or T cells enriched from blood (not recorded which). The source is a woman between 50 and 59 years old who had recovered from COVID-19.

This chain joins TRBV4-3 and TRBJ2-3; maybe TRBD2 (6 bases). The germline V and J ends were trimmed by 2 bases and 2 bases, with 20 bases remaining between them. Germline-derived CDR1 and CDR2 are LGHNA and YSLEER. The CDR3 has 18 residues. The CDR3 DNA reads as TGCGCCAGCAGCCAAAGGTACCGCCGGCGGGGTATCACAGATACGCAGTATTTT. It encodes CASSQRYRRRGITDTQYF.

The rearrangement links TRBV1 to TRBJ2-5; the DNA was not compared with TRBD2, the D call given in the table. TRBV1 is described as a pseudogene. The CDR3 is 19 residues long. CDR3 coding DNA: TGCACCAGCAGCCAAAGGCACGTTCCAGCGGGGGGGCAGCGGGAGACCCAGTACTTC. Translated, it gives CTSSQRHVPAGGQRETQYF.

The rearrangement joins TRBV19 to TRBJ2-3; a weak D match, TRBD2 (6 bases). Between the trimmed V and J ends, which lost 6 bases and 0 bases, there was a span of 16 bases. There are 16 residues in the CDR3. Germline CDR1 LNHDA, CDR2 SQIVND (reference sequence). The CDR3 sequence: CASRMGGATSTDTQYF. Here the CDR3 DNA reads TGTGCCAGTAGAATGGGCGGGGCGACTAGCACAGATACGCAGTATTTT.

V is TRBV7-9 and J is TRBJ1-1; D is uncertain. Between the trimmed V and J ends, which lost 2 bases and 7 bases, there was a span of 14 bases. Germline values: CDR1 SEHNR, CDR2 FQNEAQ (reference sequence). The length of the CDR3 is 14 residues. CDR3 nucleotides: TGTGCCAGCAGCTTAATGGGCGCCAGTAATGAAGCTTTCTTT. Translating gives CASSLMGASNEAFF.

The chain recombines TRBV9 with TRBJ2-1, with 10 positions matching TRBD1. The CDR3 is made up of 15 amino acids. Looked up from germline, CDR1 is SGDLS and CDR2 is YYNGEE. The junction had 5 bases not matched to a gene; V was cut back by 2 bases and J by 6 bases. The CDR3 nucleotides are TGTGCCAGCAGCGTGGGACAGGGGTCTGTCAATGAGCAGTTCTTC. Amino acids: CASSVGQGSVNEQFF.

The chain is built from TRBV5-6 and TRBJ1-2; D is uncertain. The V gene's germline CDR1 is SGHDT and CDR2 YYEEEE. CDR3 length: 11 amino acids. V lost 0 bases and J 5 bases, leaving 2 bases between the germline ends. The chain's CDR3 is CASSLAYGYTF. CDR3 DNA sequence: TGTGCCAGCAGCTTGGCGTATGGCTACACCTTC.

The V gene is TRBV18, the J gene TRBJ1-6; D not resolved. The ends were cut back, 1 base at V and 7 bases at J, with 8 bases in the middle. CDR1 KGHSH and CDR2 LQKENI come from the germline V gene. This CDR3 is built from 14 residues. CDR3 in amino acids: CASSPLTRNSPLHF. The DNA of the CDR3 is TGTGCCAGCTCACCACTGACTCGGAATTCACCCCTCCACTTT.

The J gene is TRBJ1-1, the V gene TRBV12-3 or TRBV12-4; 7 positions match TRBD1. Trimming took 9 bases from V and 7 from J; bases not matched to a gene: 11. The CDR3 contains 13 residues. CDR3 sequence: CARGKRDSIEAFF. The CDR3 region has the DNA TGTGCCAGGGGGAAACGGGACAGCATTGAAGCTTTCTTT.

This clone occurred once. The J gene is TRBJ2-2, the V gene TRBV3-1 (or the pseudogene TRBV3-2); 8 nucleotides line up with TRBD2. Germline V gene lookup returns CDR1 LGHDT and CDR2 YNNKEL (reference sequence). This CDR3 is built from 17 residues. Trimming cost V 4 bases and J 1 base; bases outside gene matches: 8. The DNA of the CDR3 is TGTGCCAGCAGCCCGGGAGGGCTAGCGGGGAACACCGGGGAGCTGTTTTTT. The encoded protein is CASSPGGLAGNTGELFF.

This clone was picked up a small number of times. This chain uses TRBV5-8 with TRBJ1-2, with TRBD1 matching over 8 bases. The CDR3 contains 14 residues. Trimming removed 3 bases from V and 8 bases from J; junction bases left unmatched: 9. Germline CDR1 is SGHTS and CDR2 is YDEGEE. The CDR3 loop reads CASSSKGQGGGYTF. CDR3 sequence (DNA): TGTGCCAGCAGCTCAAAAGGACAGGGAGGCGGCTACACCTTC.

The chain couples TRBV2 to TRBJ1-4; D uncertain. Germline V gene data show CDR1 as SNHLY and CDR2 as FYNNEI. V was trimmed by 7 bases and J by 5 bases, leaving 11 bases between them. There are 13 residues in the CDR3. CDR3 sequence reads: CASKSGGNEKLFF. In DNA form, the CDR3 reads TGTGCCAGCAAATCCGGCGGGAATGAAAAACTGTTTTTT.

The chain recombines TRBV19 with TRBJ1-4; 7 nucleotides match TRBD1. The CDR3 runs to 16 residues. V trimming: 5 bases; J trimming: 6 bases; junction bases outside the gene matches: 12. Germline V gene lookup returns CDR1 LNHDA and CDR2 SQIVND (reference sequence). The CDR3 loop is CASSRGWDREDEKLFF. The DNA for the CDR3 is TGTGCCAGTAGTCGCGGGTGGGACAGAGAAGATGAAAAACTGTTTTTT. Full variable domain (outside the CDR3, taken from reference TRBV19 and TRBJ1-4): DGGITQSPKYLFRKEGQNVTLSCEQNLNHDAMYWYRQDPGQGLRLIYYSQIVNDFQKGDIAEGYSVSREKKESFPLTVTSAQKNPTAFYLCASSRGWDREDEKLFFGSGTQLSVL.

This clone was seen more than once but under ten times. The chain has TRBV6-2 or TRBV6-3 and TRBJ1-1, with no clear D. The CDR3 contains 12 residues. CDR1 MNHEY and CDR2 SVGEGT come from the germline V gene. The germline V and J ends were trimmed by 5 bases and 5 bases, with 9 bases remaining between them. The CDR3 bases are TGTGCCAGCAGTCTACAGCGGACTGAAGCTTTCTTT. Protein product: CASSLQRTEAFF.

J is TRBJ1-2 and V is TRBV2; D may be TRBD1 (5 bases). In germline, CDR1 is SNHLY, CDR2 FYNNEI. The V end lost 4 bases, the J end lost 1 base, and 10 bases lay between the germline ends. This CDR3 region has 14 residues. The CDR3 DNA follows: TGTGCCAGCAGTGGGGGGACTTTTAACTATGGCTACACCTTC. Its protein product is CASSGGTFNYGYTF.

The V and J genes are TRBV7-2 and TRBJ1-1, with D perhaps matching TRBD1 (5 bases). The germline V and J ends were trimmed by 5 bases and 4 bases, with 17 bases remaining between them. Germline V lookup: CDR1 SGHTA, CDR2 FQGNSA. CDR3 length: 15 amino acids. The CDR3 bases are TGTGCCAGCAGCGGGGGGAGGGGCCCGAGCACTGAAGCTTTCTTT. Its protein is CASSGGRGPSTEAFF.

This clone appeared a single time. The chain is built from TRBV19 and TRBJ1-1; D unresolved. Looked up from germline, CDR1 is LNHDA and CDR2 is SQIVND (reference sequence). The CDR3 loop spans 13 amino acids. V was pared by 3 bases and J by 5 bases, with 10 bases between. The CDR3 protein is CASSIEWRTEAFF. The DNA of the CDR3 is TGTGCCAGTAGTATTGAGTGGAGGACTGAAGCTTTCTTT.

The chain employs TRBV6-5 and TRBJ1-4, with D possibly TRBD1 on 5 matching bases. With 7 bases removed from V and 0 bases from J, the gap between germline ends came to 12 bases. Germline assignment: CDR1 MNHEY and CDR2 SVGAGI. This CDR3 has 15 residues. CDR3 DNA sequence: TGTGCCAGCAAGGCGGGACTTGCAACTAATGAAAAACTGTTTTTT. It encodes CASKAGLATNEKLFF.

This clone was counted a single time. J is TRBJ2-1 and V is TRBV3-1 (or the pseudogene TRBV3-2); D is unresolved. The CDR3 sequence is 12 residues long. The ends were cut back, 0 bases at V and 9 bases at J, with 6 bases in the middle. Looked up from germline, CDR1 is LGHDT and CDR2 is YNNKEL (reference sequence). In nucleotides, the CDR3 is TGTGCCAGCAGCCAAGATTTGCGTGAGCAGTTCTTC. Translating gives CASSQDLREQFF.

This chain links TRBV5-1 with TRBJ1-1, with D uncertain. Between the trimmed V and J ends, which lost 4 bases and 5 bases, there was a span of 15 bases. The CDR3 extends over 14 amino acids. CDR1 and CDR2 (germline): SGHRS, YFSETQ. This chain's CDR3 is CASSQTPGGTEAFF. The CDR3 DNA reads TGCGCCAGCAGCCAGACCCCGGGAGGGACTGAAGCTTTCTTT.

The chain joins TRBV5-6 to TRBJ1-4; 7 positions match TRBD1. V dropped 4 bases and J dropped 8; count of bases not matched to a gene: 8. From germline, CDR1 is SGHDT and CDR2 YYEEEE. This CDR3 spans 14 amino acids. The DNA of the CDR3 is TGTGCCAGCAGCCCGACAGGGCGAAGAGAAAAACTGTTTTTT. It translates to CASSPTGRREKLFF.